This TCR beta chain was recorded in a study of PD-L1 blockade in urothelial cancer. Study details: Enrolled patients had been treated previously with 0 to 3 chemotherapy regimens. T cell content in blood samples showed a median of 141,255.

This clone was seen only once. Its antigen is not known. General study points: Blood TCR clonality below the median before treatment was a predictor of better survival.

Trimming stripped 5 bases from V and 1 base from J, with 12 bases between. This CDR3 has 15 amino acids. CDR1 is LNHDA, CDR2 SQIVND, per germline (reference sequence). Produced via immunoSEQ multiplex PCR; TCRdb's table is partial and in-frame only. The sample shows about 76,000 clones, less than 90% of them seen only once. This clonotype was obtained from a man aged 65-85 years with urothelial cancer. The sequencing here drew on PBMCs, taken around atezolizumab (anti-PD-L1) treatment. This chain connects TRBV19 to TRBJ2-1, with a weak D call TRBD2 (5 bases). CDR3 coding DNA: TGTGCCAGTAGTCACAGAGGGATATCCTACAATGAGCAGTTCTTC. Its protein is CASSHRGISYNEQFF.